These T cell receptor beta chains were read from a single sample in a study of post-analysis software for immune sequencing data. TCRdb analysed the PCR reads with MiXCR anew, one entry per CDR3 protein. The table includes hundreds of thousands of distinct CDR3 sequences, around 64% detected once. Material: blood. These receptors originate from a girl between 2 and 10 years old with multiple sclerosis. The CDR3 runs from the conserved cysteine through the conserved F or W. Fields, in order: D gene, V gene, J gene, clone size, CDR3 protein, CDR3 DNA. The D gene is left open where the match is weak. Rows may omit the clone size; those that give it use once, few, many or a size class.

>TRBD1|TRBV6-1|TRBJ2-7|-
CASRALTGPYEQYF
TGTGCCAGCAGAGCTCTGACAGGGCCCTACGAGCAGTACTTC
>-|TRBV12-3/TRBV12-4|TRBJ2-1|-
CASEERNNEQCF
TGTGCCAGCGAGGAGCGGAACAATGAGCAGTGCTTC
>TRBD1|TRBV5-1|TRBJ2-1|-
CASSPEDGQGSNEQFF
TGCGCCAGCAGCCCGGAGGACGGACAGGGGTCCAATGAGCAGTTCTTC
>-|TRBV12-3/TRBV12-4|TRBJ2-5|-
CASSPEFGTETQYF
TGTGCCAGCAGTCCCGAGTTCGGGACAGAGACCCAGTACTTC
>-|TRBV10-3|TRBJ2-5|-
CAITSVPEETQYF
TGTGCCATCACATCAGTACCGGAAGAGACCCAGTACTTC
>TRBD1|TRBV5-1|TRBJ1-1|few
CASSWGQLNTEAFF
TGCGCCAGCAGCTGGGGACAGTTGAACACTGAAGCTTTCTTT
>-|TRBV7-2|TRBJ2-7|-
CASSLGTRYGEQYF
TGTGCCAGCAGCTTAGGGACGAGGTATGGCGAGCAGTACTTC
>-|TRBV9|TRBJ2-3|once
CASSVVGDSTDTQYF
TGTGCCAGCAGCGTAGTGGGGGATTCCACAGATACGCAGTATTTT
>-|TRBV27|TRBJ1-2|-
CASSPYGRPNYGYTF
TGTGCCAGCAGTCCCTACGGACGGCCCAACTATGGCTACACCTTC
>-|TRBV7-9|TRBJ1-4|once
CASSSRTLGWELFF
TGTGCCAGCAGCTCGCGTACTCTCGGTTGGGAACTGTTTTTT
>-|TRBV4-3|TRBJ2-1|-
CASSQDRGWQENEQFF
TGCGCCAGCAGCCAAGATCGAGGGTGGCAGGAGAATGAGCAGTTCTTC
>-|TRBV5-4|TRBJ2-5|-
CASSLRREWLLGRDTQYF
TGTGCCAGCAGCTTGAGGAGGGAGTGGCTCCTTGGGAGAGACACCCAGTACTTC
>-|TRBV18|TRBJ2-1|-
CASSFRSVHNEQFF
TGTGCCAGCTCCTTCAGGTCGGTCCACAATGAGCAGTTCTTC
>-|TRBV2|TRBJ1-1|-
CASRKTGFGTEAFF
TGTGCCAGCAGGAAAACAGGTTTCGGCACTGAAGCTTTCTTT
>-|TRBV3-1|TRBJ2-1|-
CTSSRLVWDEQFF
TGTACCAGCAGCCGACTAGTATGGGATGAGCAGTTCTTC
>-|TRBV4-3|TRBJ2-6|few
CASSQDQGVVGSGANVLTF
TGCGCCAGCAGCCAAGATCAGGGTGTGGTGGGCTCTGGGGCCAACGTCCTGACTTTC
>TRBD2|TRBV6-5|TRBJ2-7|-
CASSYSGLAGAHYEQYF
TGTGCCAGCAGTTACTCTGGGCTAGCGGGTGCTCACTACGAGCAGTACTTC
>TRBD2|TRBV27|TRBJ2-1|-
CASSFIGRAVSEQFF
TGTGCCAGCAGTTTTATCGGGAGGGCCGTTAGTGAGCAGTTCTTC
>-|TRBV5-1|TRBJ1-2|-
CASSYLGSGGGYTF
TGCGCCAGCAGCTACCTGGGATCCGGCGGGGGCTACACCTTC
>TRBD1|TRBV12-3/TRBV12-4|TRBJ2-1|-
CASSPIAGGPYNEQFF
TGTGCCAGCAGCCCAATAGCAGGGGGACCCTACAATGAGCAGTTCTTC
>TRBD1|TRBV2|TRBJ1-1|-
CASLSRDRGDTEAFF
TGTGCCAGCCTCTCCCGGGACAGGGGGGACACTGAAGCTTTCTTT
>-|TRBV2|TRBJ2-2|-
CASSGVTKNTGELFF
TGTGCCAGCAGTGGGGTGACTAAGAACACCGGGGAGCTGTTTTTT
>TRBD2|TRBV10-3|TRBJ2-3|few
CAIAGSGDTQYF
TGTGCCATAGCGGGATCGGGAGATACGCAGTATTTT
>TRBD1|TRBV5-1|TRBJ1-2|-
CASSPDRVGYTF
TGCGCCAGCAGCCCGGACAGGGTGGGCTACACCTTC
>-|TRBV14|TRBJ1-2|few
CASSQDQDNYGYTF
TGTGCCAGCAGCCAAGACCAGGATAACTATGGCTACACCTTC
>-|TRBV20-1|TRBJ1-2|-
CSARDLGTRGNYGCTF
TGCAGTGCTAGAGATCTCGGGACCCGAGGGAACTATGGCTGCACCTTC
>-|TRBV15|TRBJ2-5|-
CASTGNPGETQYF
TGTGCTTCCACAGGGAACCCTGGGGAGACCCAGTACTTC
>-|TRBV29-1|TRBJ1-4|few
CSVNLGFGNEKLFF
TGCAGCGTTAACCTTGGGTTTGGTAATGAAAAACTGTTTTTT
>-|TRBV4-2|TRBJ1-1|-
CASSQPRDSTEAFF
TGTGCCAGCAGCCAACCCCGGGACTCCACTGAAGCTTTCTTT
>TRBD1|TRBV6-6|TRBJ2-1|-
CASSYWGTGINGQFF
TGTGCCAGCAGTTACTGGGGGACAGGGATCAATGGGCAGTTCTTC
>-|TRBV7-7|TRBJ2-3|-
CASSRLSGNTDTQYF
TGTGCCAGCAGCAGACTTAGCGGAAACACAGATACGCAGTATTTT
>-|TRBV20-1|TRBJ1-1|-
CSASQPMNTEAFF
TGCAGTGCTAGTCAGCCAATGAACACTGAAGCTTTCTTT
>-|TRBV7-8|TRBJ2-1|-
CASSSKVLAHEQFF
TGTGCCAGCAGTTCTAAGGTACTAGCACACGAGCAGTTCTTC
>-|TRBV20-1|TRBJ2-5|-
CSARGRPTLETQYF
TGCAGTGCTAGAGGGCGGCCCACCCTGGAGACCCAGTACTTC
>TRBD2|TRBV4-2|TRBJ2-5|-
CASSQAGSTSGSFQETQYF
TGTGCCAGCAGCCAAGCTGGGAGTACTAGCGGGAGTTTCCAAGAGACCCAGTACTTC
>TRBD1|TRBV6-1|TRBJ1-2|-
CASRLMGTGYPPYYGYTF
TGTGCCAGCAGATTGATGGGGACAGGTTATCCACCATACTATGGCTACACCTTC
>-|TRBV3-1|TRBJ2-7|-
CASSQVWGASYEQYF
TGTGCCAGCAGCCAAGTGTGGGGGGCCTCCTACGAGCAGTACTTC
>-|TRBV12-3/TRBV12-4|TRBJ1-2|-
CASSFGRTNYGYTF
TGTGCCAGCAGTTTCGGCCGAACTAACTATGGCTACACCTTC
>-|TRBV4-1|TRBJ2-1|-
CASSQEEGGHNEQFF
TGCGCCAGCAGCCAAGAAGAGGGAGGCCACAATGAGCAGTTCTTC
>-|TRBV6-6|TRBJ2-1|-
CASSPSGQYNEQFF
TGTGCCAGCAGTCCCTCCGGACAATACAATGAGCAGTTCTTC
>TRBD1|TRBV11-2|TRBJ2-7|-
CASTSDRDRGYEQYF
TGTGCCAGCACTTCAGACCGGGACAGGGGTTACGAGCAGTACTTC
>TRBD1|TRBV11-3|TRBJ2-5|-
CASSPPTGGQETQYF
TGTGCCAGCAGCCCCCCGACAGGGGGCCAAGAGACCCAGTACTTC
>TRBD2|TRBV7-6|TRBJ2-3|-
CASSSPGSGGRTDTQYF
TGTGCCAGCAGCTCCCCGGGTAGCGGGGGTCGCACAGATACGCAGTATTTT
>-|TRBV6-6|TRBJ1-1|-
CASSPFGTLGTEAFF
TGTGCCAGCAGTCCCTTCGGGACATTAGGGACTGAAGCTTTCTTT
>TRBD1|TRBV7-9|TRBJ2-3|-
CASSPHRGQVTDTQYF
TGTGCCAGCAGCCCCCACAGGGGGCAAGTAACAGATACGCAGTATTTT
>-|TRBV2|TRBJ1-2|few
CASSGSGYYGYTF
TGTGCCAGCAGTGGAAGCGGGTACTATGGCTACACCTTC